The clone carrying this T cell receptor (beta chain) has at least ten counts. The germline gives CDR1 SGHRS, CDR2 YFSETQ. With V trimmed by 2 bases and J by 4 bases, 10 bases remained unmatched. The CDR3 has 16 residues. These data belong to a study of T cells in Graves' hyperthyroidism and ophthalmopathy. Researchers amplified the TCR beta CDR3 regions from RNA transcripts. The HTBI primer set served for first-round RT-PCR of the TCR CDR3. TCRdb recomputed calls from the multiplex PCR reads with MiXCR, one row per CDR3 protein. The repertoire holds around 250,000 distinct CDR3 sequences, with about 25% as singletons.

The chain uses TRBV5-1 and TRBJ1-1, with 8 bases lining up with TRBD1. The sequence derives from a woman in her 40s with Graves' ophthalmopathy. The sample consisted of blood. This CDR3 is CASSFGGQGGVTEAFF. In DNA form, the CDR3 reads TGCGCCAGCAGCTTTGGTGGACAGGGTGGCGTCACTGAAGCTTTCTTT.